Sequencing of this T cell receptor (beta chain) was carried out in a study of CD8 T cells in Susac syndrome. The multiple sclerosis controls were treatment-naive patients affected by stable or active relapsing-remitting disease. TEMRA cells were enriched by FACS, and CD4+ and CD8+ T cells were negatively isolated. Reverse transcription of about 0.45 to 1 ug RNA was performed with random hexamers. Multiplex PCR with immunoSEQ amplified the TCR beta CDR3 across 54 Vbeta and 13 Jbeta. One entry per CDR3 protein results from TCRdb running MiXCR on the immunoSEQ multiplex PCR reads. The sample lists a few hundred thousand distinct CDR3 sequences, 92% seen once, with roughly 0.13% in the top ten. The CDR3 consists of 15 residues. Trimming removed 3 bases from V and 1 base from J, with 12 bases in between.

The receptor comes from a human donor with multiple sclerosis. The sample taken for sequencing was CD8+ T cells from PBMCs. The V call is TRBV12-3 or TRBV12-4, the J call TRBJ1-1; D might be TRBD1 (5 bases). The CDR3 sequence is CASSLVPGENTEAFF. CDR3 coding DNA: TGTGCCAGCAGTTTGGTGCCGGGGGAGAACACTGAAGCTTTCTTT.